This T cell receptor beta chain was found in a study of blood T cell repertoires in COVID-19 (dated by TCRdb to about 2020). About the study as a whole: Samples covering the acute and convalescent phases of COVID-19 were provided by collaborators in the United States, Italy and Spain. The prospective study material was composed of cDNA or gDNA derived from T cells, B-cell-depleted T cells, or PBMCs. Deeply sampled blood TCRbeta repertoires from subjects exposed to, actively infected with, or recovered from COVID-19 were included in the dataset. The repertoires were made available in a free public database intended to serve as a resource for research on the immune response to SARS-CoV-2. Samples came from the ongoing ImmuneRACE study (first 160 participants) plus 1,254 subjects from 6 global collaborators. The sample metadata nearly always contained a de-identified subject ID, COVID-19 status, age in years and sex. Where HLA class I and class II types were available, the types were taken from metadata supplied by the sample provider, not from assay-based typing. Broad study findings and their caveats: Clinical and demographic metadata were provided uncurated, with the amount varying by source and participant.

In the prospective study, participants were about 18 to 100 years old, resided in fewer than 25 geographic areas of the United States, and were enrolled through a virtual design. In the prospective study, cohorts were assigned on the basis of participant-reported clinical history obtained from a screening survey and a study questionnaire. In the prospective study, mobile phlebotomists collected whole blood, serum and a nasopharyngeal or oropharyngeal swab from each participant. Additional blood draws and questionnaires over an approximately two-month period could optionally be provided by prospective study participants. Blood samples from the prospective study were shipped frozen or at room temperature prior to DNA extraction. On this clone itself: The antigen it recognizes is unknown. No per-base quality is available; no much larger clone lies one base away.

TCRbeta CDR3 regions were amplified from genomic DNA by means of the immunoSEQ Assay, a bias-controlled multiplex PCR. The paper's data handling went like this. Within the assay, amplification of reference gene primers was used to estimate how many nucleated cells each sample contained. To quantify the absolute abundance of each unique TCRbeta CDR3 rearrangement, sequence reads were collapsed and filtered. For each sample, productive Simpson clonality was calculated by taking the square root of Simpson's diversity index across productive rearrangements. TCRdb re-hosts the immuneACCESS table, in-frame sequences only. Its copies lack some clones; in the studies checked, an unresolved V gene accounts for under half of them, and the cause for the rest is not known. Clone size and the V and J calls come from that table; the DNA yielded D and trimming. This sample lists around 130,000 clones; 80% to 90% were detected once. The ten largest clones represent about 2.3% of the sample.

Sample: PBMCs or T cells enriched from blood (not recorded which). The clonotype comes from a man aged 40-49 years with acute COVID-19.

The encoded CDR3 is CASRLQGASYGYTF. The DNA sequence is as follows: TGTGCCAGCAGGCTACAGGGGGCATCTTATGGCTACACCTTC. The chain was built from TRBV27 and TRBJ1-2, with TRBD1 matching 9 junction bases. The V end gives up 6 bases and the J end 5 bases, leaving 7 bases in the junction not matched to a gene. From the cysteine up to the phenylalanine, the CDR3 has a length of 14 residues. Only CDR3 DNA is held: 42 bases, read in frame from base 1. The germline V gene (reference sequence) yields MNHEY for CDR1 and SMNVEV for CDR2.